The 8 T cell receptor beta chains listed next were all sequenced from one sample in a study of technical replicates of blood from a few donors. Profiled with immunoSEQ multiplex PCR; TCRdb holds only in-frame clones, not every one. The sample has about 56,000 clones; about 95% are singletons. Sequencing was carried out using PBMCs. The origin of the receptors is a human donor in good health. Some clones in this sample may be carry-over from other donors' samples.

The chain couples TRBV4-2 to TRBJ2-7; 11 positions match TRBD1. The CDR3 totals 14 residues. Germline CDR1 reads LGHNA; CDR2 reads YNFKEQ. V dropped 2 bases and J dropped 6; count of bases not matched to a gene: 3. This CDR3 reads CASSQSGTGGEQYF. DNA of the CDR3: TGTGCCAGCAGCCAAAGTGGGACAGGGGGCGAGCAGTACTTC.

CDR3 region: CASSEGAGGIYEQYF. CDR3 nucleotide sequence: TGTGCCAGCAGTGAAGGTGCGGGGGGGATATACGAGCAGTACTTC. The rearrangement uses TRBV25-1 and TRBJ2-7; 9 nucleotides match TRBD2. V dropped 2 bases and J dropped 4; count of bases not matched to a gene: 6. The CDR3 is 15 amino acids. Germline-derived CDR1 and CDR2 are MGHDK and SYGVNS.

CDR3 coding DNA: TGTGCCAGCAGGAGACTAGCGTCTAGCACAGATACGCAGTATTTT. It is translated as CASRRLASSTDTQYF. The V call is TRBV11-2, the J call TRBJ2-3; 8 nucleotides agree with TRBD2. CDR3 length: 15 residues. Germline V lookup: CDR1 SGHAT, CDR2 FQNNGV. V trimming: 6 bases; J trimming: 0 bases; junction bases outside the gene matches: 5.

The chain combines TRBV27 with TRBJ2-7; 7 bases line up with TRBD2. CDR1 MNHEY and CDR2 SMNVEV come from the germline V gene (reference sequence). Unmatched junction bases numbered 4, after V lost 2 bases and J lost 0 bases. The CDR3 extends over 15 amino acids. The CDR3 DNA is TGTGCCAGCAGTTTAGAAGGCGGGAGCTCCTACGAGCAGTACTTC. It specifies CASSLEGGSSYEQYF.

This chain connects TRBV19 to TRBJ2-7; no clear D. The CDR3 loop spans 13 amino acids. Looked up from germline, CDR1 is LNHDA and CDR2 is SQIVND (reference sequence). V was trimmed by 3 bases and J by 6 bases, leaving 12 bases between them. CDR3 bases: TGTGCCAGTAGTATTTCTATTATGTCCGAGCAGTACTTC. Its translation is CASSISIMSEQYF.

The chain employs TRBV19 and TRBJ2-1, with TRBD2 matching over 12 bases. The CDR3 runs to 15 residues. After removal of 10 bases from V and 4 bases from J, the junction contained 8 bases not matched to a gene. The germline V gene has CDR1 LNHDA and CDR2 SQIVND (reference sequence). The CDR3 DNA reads TGTGCCACCGCACTAGCGGGAGGCTGGTACAATGAGCAGTTCTTC. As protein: CATALAGGWYNEQFF.

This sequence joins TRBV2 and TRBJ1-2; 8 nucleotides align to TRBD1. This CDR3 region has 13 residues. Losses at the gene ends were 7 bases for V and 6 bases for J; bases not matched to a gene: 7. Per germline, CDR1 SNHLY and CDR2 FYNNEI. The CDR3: CASKMDRANGYTF. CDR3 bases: TGTGCCAGCAAGATGGACAGGGCTAATGGCTACACCTTC. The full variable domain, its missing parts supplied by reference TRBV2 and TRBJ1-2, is EPEVTQTPSHQVTQMGQEVILRCVPISNHLYFYWYRQILGQKVEFLVSFYNNEISEKSEIFDDQFSVERPDGSNFTLKIRSTKLEDSAMYFCASKMDRANGYTFGSGTRLTVV.

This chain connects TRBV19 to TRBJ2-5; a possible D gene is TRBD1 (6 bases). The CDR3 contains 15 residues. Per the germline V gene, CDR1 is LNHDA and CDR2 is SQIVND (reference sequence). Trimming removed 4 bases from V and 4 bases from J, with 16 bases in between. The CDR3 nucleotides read TGTGCCAGTAGTACCCGGGACATCCGAGGAGAGACCCAGTACTTC. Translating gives CASSTRDIRGETQYF. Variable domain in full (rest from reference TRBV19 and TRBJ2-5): DGGITQSPKYLFRKEGQNVTLSCEQNLNHDAMYWYRQDPGQGLRLIYYSQIVNDFQKGDIAEGYSVSREKKESFPLTVTSAQKNPTAFYLCASSTRDIRGETQYFGPGTRLLVL.